This T cell receptor (beta chain) emerged from a study of T-cell memory formation after mild COVID-19. Germline V lookup: CDR1 MNHEY, CDR2 SVGEGT. This CDR3 has 14 amino acids. With 6 bases removed from V and 6 bases from J, the gap between germline ends came to 16 bases. MiXCR was run by TCRdb on the 5' RACE reads, yielding one entry per CDR3 protein. The table lists roughly 200,000 distinct CDR3 sequences, about 9.2% of them singletons. This receptor was identified in a man aged 18 to 29 who had mild COVID-19 (a few samples of this study predate the infection). Cell type and time point are not known. The sample comprised PBMCs or a T cell subset sorted from them (not recorded which). V and J are TRBV6-2 or TRBV6-3 and TRBJ2-3; tentative D call: TRBD2 (6 bases). CDR3 sequence: CASRRGDAGDTQYF. The CDR3 nucleotides read TGTGCCAGCAGACGCGGGGACGCGGGGGATACGCAGTATTTT.